The clone carrying this TCR beta chain was counted only a few times. Its antigen is as yet unknown. Germline CDR1 and CDR2: LGHDT and YNNKEL (reference sequence). The CDR3 is 15 amino acids. With V trimmed by 7 bases and J by 9 bases, 14 bases remained unmatched. The sample comes from a study of post-analysis software for immune sequencing data. Study background: Disease trajectories encompassed relapsing-remitting, secondary progressive and progressive-relapsing multiple sclerosis. Study conclusions and caveats: There was significantly lower normalized Chao1 diversity in multiple sclerosis patients than in controls. Controls had lower frequencies than patients of five TRBV segments, which included TRBV5-6, TRBV5-1 and TRBV20-1.

TCR beta cDNA libraries had unique molecular identifiers. TCRdb re-called the PCR reads with MiXCR, one entry per CDR3 protein. This sample has roughly 170,000 distinct CDR3 sequences; 30% occur once, and the top ten carry roughly 1.6%. This receptor was obtained from a girl aged 5-17 years with multiple sclerosis. V is TRBV3-1 and J is TRBJ2-1, with 8 bases aligning to TRBD2. The sample consisted of blood. For the CDR3, the DNA is TGTGCCAGCATCCTCGGGAGGGGAGATACAGGTGAGCAGTTCTTC. Translating it yields CASILGRGDTGEQFF.